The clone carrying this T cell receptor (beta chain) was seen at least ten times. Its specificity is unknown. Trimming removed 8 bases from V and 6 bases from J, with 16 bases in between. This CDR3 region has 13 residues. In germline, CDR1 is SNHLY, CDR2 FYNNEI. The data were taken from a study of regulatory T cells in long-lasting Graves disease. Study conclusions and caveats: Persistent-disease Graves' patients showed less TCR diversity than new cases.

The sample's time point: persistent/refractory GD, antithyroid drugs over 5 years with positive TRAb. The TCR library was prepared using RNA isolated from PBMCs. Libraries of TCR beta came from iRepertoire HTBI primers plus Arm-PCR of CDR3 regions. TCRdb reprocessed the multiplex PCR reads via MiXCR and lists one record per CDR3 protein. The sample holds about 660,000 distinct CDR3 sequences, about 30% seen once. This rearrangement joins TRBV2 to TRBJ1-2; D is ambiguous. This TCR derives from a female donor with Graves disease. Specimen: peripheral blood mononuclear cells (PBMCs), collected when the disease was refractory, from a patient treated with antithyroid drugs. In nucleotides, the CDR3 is TGTGCCAGCTGGCTCCTCCGGAGGGATGGCTACACCTTC. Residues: CASWLLRRDGYTF. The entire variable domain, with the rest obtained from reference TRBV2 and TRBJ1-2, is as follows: EPEVTQTPSHQVTQMGQEVILRCVPISNHLYFYWYRQILGQKVEFLVSFYNNEISEKSEIFDDQFSVERPDGSNFTLKIRSTKLEDSAMYFCASWLLRRDGYTFGSGTRLTVV.